This is a list of T cell receptor beta chains from one sample in a study of blood T cell repertoires in COVID-19. Assay: immunoSEQ multiplex PCR; the TCRdb copy retains only in-frame clones and omits some. The sample has tens of thousands of clones, 83% seen once. The sequencing input was peripheral blood. Every receptor here comes from a man over 45 with COVID-19, enrolled during active disease. Each CDR3 is given with its conserved first and last residue. A D gene is named only where the DNA matches it firmly. Some rows mark clone size as missing; the rest say once, few, many or name a class of expanded clone.

J gene,D gene,clone size,V gene,CDR3 DNA,CDR3 protein
TRBJ1-1,NA,NA,TRBV2,TGTGCCAGCAGTGCCTCGGTATTAGCTGAAGCTTTCTTT,CASSASVLAEAFF
TRBJ2-2,TRBD1,NA,TRBV10-3,TGTGCCATATCGGGACAGGGTAATTCCGGGGAGCTGTTTTTT,CAISGQGNSGELFF
TRBJ1-1,TRBD1,once,TRBV27,TGTGCCAGCAGTTTACGACCCGGGACAGCGGACACTGAAGCTTTCTTT,CASSLRPGTADTEAFF
TRBJ1-2,NA,NA,TRBV9,TGTGCCAGCAGCGTAGAAGGGGACTATGGCTACACCTTC,CASSVEGDYGYTF
TRBJ2-7,NA,NA,TRBV7-8,TGTGCCAGCAGCGCCTACAGGGCAGCGGGAAGTGACGAGCAGTACTTC,CASSAYRAAGSDEQYF
TRBJ2-1,NA,NA,TRBV5-1,TGCGCCAGCAGCTCCTATACAACCGGGACTTCGCTGCGGAGCTCCTACAATGAGCAGTTCTTC,CASSSYTTGTSLRSSYNEQFF
TRBJ2-7,NA,few,TRBV7-8,TGTGCCAGCAGCCAACTAAGGGGGACCTACGAGCAGTACTTC,CASSQLRGTYEQYF
TRBJ2-1,NA,NA,TRBV7-3,TGTGCCAGCAGCCCTAACAGGGGGGAGGGAGAGCAGTTCTTC,CASSPNRGEGEQFF
TRBJ2-5,TRBD2,NA,TRBV5-1,TGCGCCAGCAGCTTCGGAACGACTAGCGGGAGTTCTGAGACCCAGTACTTC,CASSFGTTSGSSETQYF
TRBJ2-7,TRBD2,NA,TRBV6-6,TGTGCCAGCAGTTCCTCGGGGGGTACCTACGAGCAGTACTTC,CASSSSGGTYEQYF
TRBJ2-5,TRBD2,NA,TRBV7-7,TGTGCTAGCAGCTTGGCGGGAGGGAACCAAGAGACCCAGTACTTC,CASSLAGGNQETQYF
TRBJ2-3,TRBD1,NA,TRBV30,TGTGCCTGGAGTCCCGGGACAGGGATCACAGATACGCAGTATTTT,CAWSPGTGITDTQYF
TRBJ2-1,NA,NA,TRBV30,TGTGCCTCAACAGGGAGTTCCTACAATGAGCAGTTCTTC,CASTGSSYNEQFF
TRBJ1-5,TRBD1,NA,TRBV6-6,TGTGCCAGCAGTTTCCCACAACCGACAGGGGGCCAGCCCCAGCATTTT,CASSFPQPTGGQPQHF
TRBJ2-5,NA,few,TRBV12-3/TRBV12-4,TGTGCCAGCAGTTTAACCAGGGAGACCCAGTACTTC,CASSLTRETQYF
TRBJ2-1,TRBD2,few,TRBV4-2,TGTGCCAGCAGCCAAGAGCGGACTAGTCGAGTTGAGCAGTTCTTC,CASSQERTSRVEQFF
TRBJ2-7,TRBD2,NA,TRBV5-4,TGTGCCAGCAGTCCTAATAGCGGGAGGGCCGGATACGAGCAGTACTTC,CASSPNSGRAGYEQYF
TRBJ1-1,NA,NA,TRBV6-4,TGTGCCAGCAGTCGACAGGAAGGGGCTGAAGCTTTCTTT,CASSRQEGAEAFF
TRBJ2-3,NA,NA,TRBV6-1,TGTGCCAGCAGCCAGATATCAGATACGCAGTATTTT,CASSQISDTQYF
TRBJ2-1,NA,once,TRBV24-1,TGTGCCACCAGTGATTTGCAACTAGTCTCCTACAATGAGCAGTTCTTC,CATSDLQLVSYNEQFF
TRBJ1-3,NA,NA,TRBV25-1,TGTGCCAGCAGTTCCGGGGGTTCTGGAAACACCATATATTTT,CASSSGGSGNTIYF
TRBJ1-4,TRBD1,NA,TRBV27,TGTGCCAGCAGACAAACAGGGGCCCCAAATGAAAAACTGTTTTTT,CASRQTGAPNEKLFF
TRBJ2-1,TRBD2,NA,TRBV24-1,TGTGCCACCAGTGATTCCCGGACTAGAGGTGAGCAGTTCTTC,CATSDSRTRGEQFF
TRBJ1-2,TRBD1,NA,TRBV6-6,TGTGCCAGCAGTAAACGGGACAGATCGCTCTATGGCTACACCTTC,CASSKRDRSLYGYTF
TRBJ2-3,NA,NA,TRBV30,TGTGCCTGGAGTGTACGAGGGGATACGCAGTATTTT,CAWSVRGDTQYF
TRBJ1-1,NA,NA,TRBV28,TGTGCCAGCAGTTTCTCCCAGGCGGGACGGAACACTGAAGCTTTCTTT,CASSFSQAGRNTEAFF
TRBJ2-4,TRBD2,NA,TRBV4-3,TGCGCCAGCAGCCTGAAGGTCGCGGGAGGGAACATTCAGTACTTC,CASSLKVAGGNIQYF
TRBJ2-3,TRBD2,NA,TRBV18,TGTGCCAGCTCAGCAGATGGTCAAGGAGCGGGAAACACAGATACGCAGTATTTT,CASSADGQGAGNTDTQYF
TRBJ1-2,NA,NA,TRBV6-5,TGTGCCAGCATTCCCGGGGTTAACTATGGCTACACCTTC,CASIPGVNYGYTF
TRBJ1-1,NA,NA,TRBV6-1,TGTGCCAGCAGTGAATCGGTGAACACTGAAGCTTTCTTT,CASSESVNTEAFF
TRBJ1-1,NA,once,TRBV7-8,TGTGCCAGCAGCTTAGGGGGCAGGGGGAACACTGAAGCTTTCTTT,CASSLGGRGNTEAFF
TRBJ2-3,NA,NA,TRBV11-2,TGTGCCAGCAGCTTATTTTCAGCGTTGGCAGATACGCAGTATTTT,CASSLFSALADTQYF
TRBJ2-1,TRBD1,NA,TRBV28,TGTGCCAGCCACGGGACAGGGGGCTCGGAGGAGCAGTTCTTC,CASHGTGGSEEQFF
TRBJ1-6,TRBD1,NA,TRBV27,TGTGCCAGCAGTTTAGGGACAGGGTCTCGGTCCTATAATTCACCCCTCCACTTT,CASSLGTGSRSYNSPLHF
TRBJ1-6,NA,NA,TRBV9,TGTGCCAGCAGCGCCCGGGACAACGAGGGGTCACCCCTCCACTTT,CASSARDNEGSPLHF
TRBJ2-2,TRBD2,NA,TRBV27,TGTGCCAGCAGAAGGTTGACTAGCGGAACCACCGGGGAGCTGTTTTTT,CASRRLTSGTTGELFF
TRBJ2-1,TRBD2,NA,TRBV19,TGTGCCAGTTTCAGCGGGAGGGCCGACAATGAGCAGTTCTTC,CASFSGRADNEQFF
TRBJ2-2,NA,NA,TRBV21-1,TGTGCCAGCAGCGCCCGACCGGGACTAGATCCGCCCGGGGAGCTGTTTTTT,CASSARPGLDPPGELFF
TRBJ2-1,NA,NA,TRBV19,TGTGCCAGTACCCCGTCAATTGACAGATTAGTGCAGTTCTTC,CASTPSIDRLVQFF
TRBJ2-7,TRBD1,few,TRBV30,TGTGCCTGGAGATGGACAGGGTCCTCCTACGAGCAGTACTTC,CAWRWTGSSYEQYF
TRBJ2-1,TRBD2,NA,TRBV5-1,TGCGCCAGCAGCAGGACTAGCGGGAGGCTTGAGCAGTTCTTC,CASSRTSGRLEQFF
TRBJ1-2,TRBD1,NA,TRBV6-6,TGTGCCAGCAGTCCCGGGACAGGGTTCGGCTACACCTTC,CASSPGTGFGYTF
TRBJ2-2,NA,NA,TRBV24-1,TGTGCCACCAGTGATTTCCCTTACACCGGGGAGCTGTTTTTT,CATSDFPYTGELFF
TRBJ1-1,TRBD1,NA,TRBV28,TGTGCCAGCAGTTCATTGGGACAGTACACTGAAGCTTTCTTT,CASSSLGQYTEAFF
TRBJ1-5,NA,NA,TRBV19,TGTGCCAGTAATGGAGGGACCCGGCAGCCCCAGCATTTT,CASNGGTRQPQHF
TRBJ1-1,NA,NA,TRBV5-1,TGCGCCAGCAGCTTGTTACATATGAACACTGAAGCTTTCTTT,CASSLLHMNTEAFF
TRBJ2-1,TRBD2,NA,TRBV6-6,TGTGCCAGCAGCCGAGCGACCGGGACTAGGATTCGGGGGGAGCAGTTCTTC,CASSRATGTRIRGEQFF
TRBJ2-7,NA,NA,TRBV27,TGTGCCAGCAGCGGGAGTGCTCTTTACGAGCAGTACTTC,CASSGSALYEQYF
TRBJ2-7,TRBD2,NA,TRBV11-2,TGTGCCAGCAGCTTTACTAGCGGGAATAACGAGCAGTACTTC,CASSFTSGNNEQYF
TRBJ2-1,TRBD2,NA,TRBV6-1,TGTGCCAGCAGTGGCGGGACTAGCGGGAGCTCCTACAATGAGCAGTTCTTC,CASSGGTSGSSYNEQFF
TRBJ2-2,TRBD1,NA,TRBV27,TGTGCCAGCAGCACACAGGGGCCCACCGGGGAGCTGTTTTTT,CASSTQGPTGELFF
TRBJ1-1,TRBD1,NA,TRBV5-1,TGCGCCAGCAGCCCGGGACAGACCCACACTGAAGCTTTCTTT,CASSPGQTHTEAFF
TRBJ2-2,NA,NA,TRBV5-8,TGTGCCAGCAGCTTGGCACTACGGGGCACCGGGGAGCTGTTTTTT,CASSLALRGTGELFF
TRBJ2-2,TRBD1,NA,TRBV23-1,TGCGCCAGCAGTCACCCGGACAGGGGGCACACCGGGGAGCTGTTTTTT,CASSHPDRGHTGELFF
TRBJ1-1,NA,NA,TRBV3-1/TRBV3-2,TGTGCCAGCAGCCCCACACCTTGGAACACTGAAGCTTTCTTT,CASSPTPWNTEAFF
TRBJ2-7,TRBD1,NA,TRBV2,TGTGCCAGCAGTATCGAGGGGACAGGCTCCTACGAGCAGTACTTC,CASSIEGTGSYEQYF
TRBJ1-1,NA,NA,TRBV27,TGTGCCAGCAGTTTATGGCCGATGAACACTGAAGCTTTCTTT,CASSLWPMNTEAFF